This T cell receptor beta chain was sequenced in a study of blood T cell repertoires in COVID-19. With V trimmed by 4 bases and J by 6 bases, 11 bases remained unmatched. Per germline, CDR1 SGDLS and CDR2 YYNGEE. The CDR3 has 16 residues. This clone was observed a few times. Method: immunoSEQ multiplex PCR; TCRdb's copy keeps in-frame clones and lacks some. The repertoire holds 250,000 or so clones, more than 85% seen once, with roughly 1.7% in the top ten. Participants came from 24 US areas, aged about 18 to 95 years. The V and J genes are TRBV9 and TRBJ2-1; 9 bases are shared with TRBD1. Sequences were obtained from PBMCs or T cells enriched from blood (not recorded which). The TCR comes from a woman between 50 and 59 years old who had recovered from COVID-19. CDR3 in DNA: TGTGCCAGCAGCCCAACAAACAGGGGGCAAGGCAATGAGCAGTTCTTC. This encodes CASSPTNRGQGNEQFF.